This T cell receptor beta chain was observed in a study of blood T cell repertoires in COVID-19. Study summary: From the United States, Italy and Spain came samples of acute and convalescent COVID-19. T cells, B-cell-depleted T cells, or PBMCs provided the cDNA or gDNA that served as material.

Authors' processing steps: It was from reference gene primer amplification that nucleated cell counts were estimated. TCRdb's copy holds only in-frame clones and misses some; the assay was immunoSEQ multiplex PCR. V and J calls and clone size are copied from that table; D and trimming were computed from the DNA. This table has about 130,000 clones, around 80% appearing once. CDR1 and CDR2 from the germline V gene are MGHRA and YSYEKL. The CDR3 sequence is 13 residues long. Trimming removed 8 bases at V and 4 bases at J, with 15 bases between. The origin of this receptor is a human donor in a cohort sampled during active COVID-19. The sequencing sample was made of peripheral blood. The chain uses TRBV4-1 and TRBJ2-7, with D possibly matching TRBD1 (6 bases). The CDR3, as DNA: TGCGCCAGCTTAGCAGGGGAGATTTACGAGCAGTACTTC. Its protein product is CASLAGEIYEQYF.